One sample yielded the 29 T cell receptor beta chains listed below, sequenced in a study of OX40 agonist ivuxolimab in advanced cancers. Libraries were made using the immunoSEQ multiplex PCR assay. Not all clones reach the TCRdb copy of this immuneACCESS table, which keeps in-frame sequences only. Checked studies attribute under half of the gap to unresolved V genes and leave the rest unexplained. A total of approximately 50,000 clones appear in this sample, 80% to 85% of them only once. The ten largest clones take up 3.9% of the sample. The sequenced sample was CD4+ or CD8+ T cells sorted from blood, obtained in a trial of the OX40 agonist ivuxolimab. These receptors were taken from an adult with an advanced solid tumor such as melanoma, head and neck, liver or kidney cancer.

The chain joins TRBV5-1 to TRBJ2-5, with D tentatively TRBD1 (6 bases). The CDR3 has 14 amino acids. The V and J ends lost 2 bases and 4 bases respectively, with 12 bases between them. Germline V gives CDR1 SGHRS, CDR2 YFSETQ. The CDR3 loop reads CASSFSGARETQYF. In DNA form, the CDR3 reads TGCGCCAGCAGCTTTTCAGGGGCGCGAGAGACCCAGTACTTC.

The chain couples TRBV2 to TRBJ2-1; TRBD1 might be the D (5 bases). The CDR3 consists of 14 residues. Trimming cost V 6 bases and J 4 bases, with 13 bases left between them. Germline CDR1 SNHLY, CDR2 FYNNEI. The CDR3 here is CASSTGLRYNEQFF. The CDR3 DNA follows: TGTGCCAGCAGCACAGGCCTGAGATACAATGAGCAGTTCTTC. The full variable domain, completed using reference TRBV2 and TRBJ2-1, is EPEVTQTPSHQVTQMGQEVILRCVPISNHLYFYWYRQILGQKVEFLVSFYNNEISEKSEIFDDQFSVERPDGSNFTLKIRSTKLEDSAMYFCASSTGLRYNEQFFGPGTRLTVL.

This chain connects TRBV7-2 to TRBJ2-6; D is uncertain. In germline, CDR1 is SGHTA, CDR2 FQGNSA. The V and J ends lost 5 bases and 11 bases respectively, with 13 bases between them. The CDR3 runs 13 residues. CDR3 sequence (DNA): TGTGCCAGCAGCAAACGTCCCACGGACGTCCTGACTTTC. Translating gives CASSKRPTDVLTF.

The CDR3 protein is CASSGPGASRYGYTF. The CDR3 bases are TGTGCCAGCAGTGGACCCGGGGCCTCCCGTTATGGCTACACCTTC. This rearrangement joins TRBV28 to TRBJ1-2; D perhaps matches TRBD1 (5 bases). CDR3 length: 15 amino acids. Germline V lookup: CDR1 MDHEN, CDR2 SYDVKM. Trimming took 5 bases from V and 5 from J, leaving 18 bases between them.

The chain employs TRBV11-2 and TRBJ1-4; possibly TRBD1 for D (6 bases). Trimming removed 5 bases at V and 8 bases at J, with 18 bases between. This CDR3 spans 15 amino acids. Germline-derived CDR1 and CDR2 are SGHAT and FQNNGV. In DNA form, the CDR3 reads TGTGCCAGCAGCGGGACCAGGGGTCGGCGGGAAAAACTGTTTTTT. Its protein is CASSGTRGRREKLFF.

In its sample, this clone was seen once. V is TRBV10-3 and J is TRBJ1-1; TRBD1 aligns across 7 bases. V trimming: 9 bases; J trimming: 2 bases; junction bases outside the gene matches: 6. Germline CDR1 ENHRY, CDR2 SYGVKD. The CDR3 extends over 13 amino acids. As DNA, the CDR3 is TGTGCCATTGCCGGGACAGAAAACACTGAAGCTTTCTTT. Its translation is CAIAGTENTEAFF.

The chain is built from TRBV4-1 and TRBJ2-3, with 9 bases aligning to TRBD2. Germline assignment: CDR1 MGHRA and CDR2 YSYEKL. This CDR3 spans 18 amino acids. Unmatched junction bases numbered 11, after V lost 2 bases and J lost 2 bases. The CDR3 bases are TGCGCCAGCAGCCAACTTATTGCTAGCGGGGTTACCACAGATACGCAGTATTTT. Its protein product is CASSQLIASGVTTDTQYF.

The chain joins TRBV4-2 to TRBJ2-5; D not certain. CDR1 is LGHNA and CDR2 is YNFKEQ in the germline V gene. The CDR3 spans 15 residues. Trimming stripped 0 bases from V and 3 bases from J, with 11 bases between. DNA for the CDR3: TGTGCCAGCAGCCAAGATCGAACTTTAGAAGAGACCCAGTACTTC. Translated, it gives CASSQDRTLEETQYF.

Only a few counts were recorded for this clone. CDR3 DNA: TGTGCTTTGAGACAGTCGGGGAAAGCTTTCTTT. It yields the protein CALRQSGKAFF. The chain joins TRBV30 to TRBJ1-1, with D perhaps matching TRBD1 (5 bases). This CDR3 has 11 amino acids. Germline V gene data show CDR1 as GTSNPN and CDR2 as SVGIG (reference sequence).

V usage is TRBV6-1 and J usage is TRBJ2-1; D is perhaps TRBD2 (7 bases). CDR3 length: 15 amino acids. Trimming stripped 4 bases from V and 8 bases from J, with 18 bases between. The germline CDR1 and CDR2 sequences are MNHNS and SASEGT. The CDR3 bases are TGTGCCAGCAGTGCCCGGGGGGCCCAATCCGATGAGCAGTTCTTC. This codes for CASSARGAQSDEQFF.

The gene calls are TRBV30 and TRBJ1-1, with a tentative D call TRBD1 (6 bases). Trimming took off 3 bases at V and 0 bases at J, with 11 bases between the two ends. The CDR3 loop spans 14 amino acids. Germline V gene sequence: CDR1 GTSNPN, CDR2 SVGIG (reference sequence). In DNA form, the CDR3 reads TGTGCCTGGAGCAGGGGTAGGCTGAACACTGAAGCTTTCTTT. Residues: CAWSRGRLNTEAFF.

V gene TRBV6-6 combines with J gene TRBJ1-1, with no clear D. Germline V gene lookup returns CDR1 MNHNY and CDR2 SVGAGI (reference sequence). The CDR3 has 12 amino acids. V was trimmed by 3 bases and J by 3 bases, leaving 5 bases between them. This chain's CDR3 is CASSYHDTEAFF. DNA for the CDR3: TGTGCCAGCAGTTATCACGACACTGAAGCTTTCTTT.

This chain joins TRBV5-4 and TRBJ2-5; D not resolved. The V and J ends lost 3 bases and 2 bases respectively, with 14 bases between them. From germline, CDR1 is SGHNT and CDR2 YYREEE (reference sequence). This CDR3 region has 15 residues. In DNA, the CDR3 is TGTGCCAGCAGCTCCCGGCGAAGTCTGCAAGAGACCCAGTACTTC. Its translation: CASSSRRSLQETQYF.

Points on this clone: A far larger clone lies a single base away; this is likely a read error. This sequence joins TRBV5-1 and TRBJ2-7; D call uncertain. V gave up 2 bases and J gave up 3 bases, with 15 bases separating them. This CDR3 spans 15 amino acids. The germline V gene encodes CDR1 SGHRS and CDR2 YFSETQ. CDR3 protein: CASSFMPAGDYEQYF. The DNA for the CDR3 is TGCGCCAGCAGCTTCATGCCAGCAGGAGACTACGAGCAGTACTTC.

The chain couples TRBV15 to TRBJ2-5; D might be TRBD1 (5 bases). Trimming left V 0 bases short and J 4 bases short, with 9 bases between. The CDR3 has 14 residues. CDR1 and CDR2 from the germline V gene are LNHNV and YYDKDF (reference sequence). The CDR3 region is CATSRDKRGETQYF. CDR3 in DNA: TGTGCCACCAGCAGAGATAAAAGGGGAGAGACCCAGTACTTC.

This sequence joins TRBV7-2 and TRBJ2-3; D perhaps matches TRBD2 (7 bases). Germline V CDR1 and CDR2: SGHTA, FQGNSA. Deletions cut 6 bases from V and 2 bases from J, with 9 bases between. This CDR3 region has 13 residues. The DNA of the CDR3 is TGTGCCAGCAGGGCGGGGGCCACAGATACGCAGTATTTT. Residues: CASRAGATDTQYF.

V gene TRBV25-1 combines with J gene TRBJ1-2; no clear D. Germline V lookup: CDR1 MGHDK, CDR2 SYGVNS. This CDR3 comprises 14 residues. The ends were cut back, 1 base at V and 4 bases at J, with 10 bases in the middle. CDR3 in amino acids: CASSESNSSYGYTF. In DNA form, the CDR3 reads TGTGCCAGCAGTGAATCCAACAGCAGCTATGGCTACACCTTC.

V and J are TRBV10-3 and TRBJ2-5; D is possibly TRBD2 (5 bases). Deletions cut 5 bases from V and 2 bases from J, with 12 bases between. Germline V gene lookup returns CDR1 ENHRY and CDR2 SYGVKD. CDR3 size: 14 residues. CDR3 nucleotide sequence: TGTGCCATCAGTTTTACTAGTCGGCAAGAGACCCAGTACTTC. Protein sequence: CAISFTSRQETQYF.

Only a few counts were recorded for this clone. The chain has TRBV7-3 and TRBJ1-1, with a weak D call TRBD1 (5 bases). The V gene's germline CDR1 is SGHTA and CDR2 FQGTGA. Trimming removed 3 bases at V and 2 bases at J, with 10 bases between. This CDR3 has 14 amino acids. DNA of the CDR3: TGTGCCAGCAGCTTGGGCAGGGAAAACACTGAAGCTTTCTTT. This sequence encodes CASSLGRENTEAFF.

CDR3 DNA: TGTGCCATCAGTGAGTCTAGGGGTAGCGGCTATGGCTACACCTTC. It is translated as CAISESRGSGYGYTF. The genes are TRBV10-3 and TRBJ1-2, with D possibly TRBD1 on 5 matching bases. Germline V CDR1 and CDR2: ENHRY, SYGVKD. Trimming pared 0 bases from V and 4 bases from J, leaving 12 bases between. This CDR3 has 15 amino acids.

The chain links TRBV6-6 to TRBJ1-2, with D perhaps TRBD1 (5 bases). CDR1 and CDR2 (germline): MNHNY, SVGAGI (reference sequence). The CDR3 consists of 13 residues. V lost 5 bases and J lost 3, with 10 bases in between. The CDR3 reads CASSPRVDYGYTF. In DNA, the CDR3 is TGTGCCAGCAGTCCCAGGGTCGACTATGGCTACACCTTC.

CDR3 protein: CASSSGTGVGEKLFF. The CDR3 nucleotides read TGTGCCAGCAGCTCGGGGACAGGGGTGGGGGAAAAACTGTTTTTT. This rearrangement joins TRBV7-8 to TRBJ1-4; 10 nucleotides align to TRBD1. In germline, CDR1 is SGHVS, CDR2 FQNEAQ. J lost 8 bases, V lost 4 bases, and 7 bases had no gene match. CDR3 length equals 15 residues.

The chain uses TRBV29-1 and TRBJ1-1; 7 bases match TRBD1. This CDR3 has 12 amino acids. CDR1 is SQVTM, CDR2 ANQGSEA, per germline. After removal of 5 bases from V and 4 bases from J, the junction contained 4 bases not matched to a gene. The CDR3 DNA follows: TGCAGCGTTTCCAGGGGGGGCACTGAAGCTTTCTTT. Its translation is CSVSRGGTEAFF.

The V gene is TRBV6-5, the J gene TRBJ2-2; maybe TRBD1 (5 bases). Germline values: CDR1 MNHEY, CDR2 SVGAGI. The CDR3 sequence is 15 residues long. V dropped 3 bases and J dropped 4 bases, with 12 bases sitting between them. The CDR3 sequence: CASSYKSGFTGELFF. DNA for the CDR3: TGTGCCAGCAGTTATAAGTCAGGGTTCACCGGGGAGCTGTTTTTT.

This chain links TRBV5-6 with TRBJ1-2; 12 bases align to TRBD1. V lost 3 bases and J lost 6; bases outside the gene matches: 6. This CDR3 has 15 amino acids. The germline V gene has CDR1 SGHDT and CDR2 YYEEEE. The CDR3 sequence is CASSSFGTGGDGYTF. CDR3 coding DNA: TGTGCCAGCAGCTCCTTCGGGACAGGGGGCGATGGCTACACCTTC.

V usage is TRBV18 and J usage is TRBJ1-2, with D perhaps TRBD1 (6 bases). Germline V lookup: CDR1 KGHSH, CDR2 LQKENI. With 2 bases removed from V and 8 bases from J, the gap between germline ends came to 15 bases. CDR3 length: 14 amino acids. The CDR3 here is CASSPTTGAGGYTF. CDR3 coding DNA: TGTGCCAGCTCACCAACCACGGGGGCGGGCGGCTACACCTTC.

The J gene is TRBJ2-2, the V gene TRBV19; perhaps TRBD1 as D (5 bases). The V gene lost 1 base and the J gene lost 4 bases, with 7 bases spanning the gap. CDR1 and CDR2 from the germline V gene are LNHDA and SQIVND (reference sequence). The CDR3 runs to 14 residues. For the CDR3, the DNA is TGTGCCAGTAGTATAGCAGGGCCCACCGGGGAGCTGTTTTTT. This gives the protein CASSIAGPTGELFF. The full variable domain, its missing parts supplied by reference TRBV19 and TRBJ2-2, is DGGITQSPKYLFRKEGQNVTLSCEQNLNHDAMYWYRQDPGQGLRLIYYSQIVNDFQKGDIAEGYSVSREKKESFPLTVTSAQKNPTAFYLCASSIAGPTGELFFGEGSRLTVL.

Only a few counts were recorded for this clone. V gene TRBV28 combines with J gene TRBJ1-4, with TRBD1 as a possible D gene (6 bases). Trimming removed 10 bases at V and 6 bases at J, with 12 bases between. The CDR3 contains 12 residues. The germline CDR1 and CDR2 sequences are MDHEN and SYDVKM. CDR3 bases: TGTGCCACCCAAGGGGGGGATGAAAAACTGTTTTTT. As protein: CATQGGDEKLFF. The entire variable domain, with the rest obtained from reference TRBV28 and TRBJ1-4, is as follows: DVKVTQSSRYLVKRTGEKVFLECVQDMDHENMFWYRQDPGLGLRLIYFSYDVKMKEKGDIPEGYSVSREKKERFSLILESASTNQTSMYLCATQGGDEKLFFGSGTQLSVL.

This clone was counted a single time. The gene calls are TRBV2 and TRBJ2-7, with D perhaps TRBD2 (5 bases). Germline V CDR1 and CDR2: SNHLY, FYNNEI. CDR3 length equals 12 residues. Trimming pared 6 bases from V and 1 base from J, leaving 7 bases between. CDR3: CASRRGSYEQYF. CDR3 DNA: TGTGCCAGCAGGAGAGGGTCCTACGAGCAGTACTTC.